This T cell receptor beta chain was captured in a study of post-analysis software for immune sequencing data. General observations from the study: There were about 5 TRBV segments more frequent in patients than controls, and TRBV5-6, TRBV5-1 and TRBV20-1 were among them.

Built from TCR beta cDNA, the libraries had unique molecular identifiers in them. TCRdb processed the PCR reads anew with MiXCR; each CDR3 protein has one entry. The data contain 750,000 to 950,000 distinct CDR3 sequences, about 57% of them singletons. J was trimmed by 0 bases and V by 1 base; bases with no gene match: 3. This CDR3 has 14 residues. The germline V gene has CDR1 DFQATT and CDR2 SNEGSKA (reference sequence). Details on this clonotype: Antigen specificity is unknown.

This clonotype was sampled from a girl under 18 with multiple sclerosis. The sequencing sample was made of blood. The rearrangement links TRBV20-1 to TRBJ2-7; 7 bases map to TRBD2. The chain's CDR3 is CSARVGGNSYEQYF. The CDR3, as DNA: TGCAGTGCTAGAGTGGGGGGGAACTCCTACGAGCAGTACTTC.